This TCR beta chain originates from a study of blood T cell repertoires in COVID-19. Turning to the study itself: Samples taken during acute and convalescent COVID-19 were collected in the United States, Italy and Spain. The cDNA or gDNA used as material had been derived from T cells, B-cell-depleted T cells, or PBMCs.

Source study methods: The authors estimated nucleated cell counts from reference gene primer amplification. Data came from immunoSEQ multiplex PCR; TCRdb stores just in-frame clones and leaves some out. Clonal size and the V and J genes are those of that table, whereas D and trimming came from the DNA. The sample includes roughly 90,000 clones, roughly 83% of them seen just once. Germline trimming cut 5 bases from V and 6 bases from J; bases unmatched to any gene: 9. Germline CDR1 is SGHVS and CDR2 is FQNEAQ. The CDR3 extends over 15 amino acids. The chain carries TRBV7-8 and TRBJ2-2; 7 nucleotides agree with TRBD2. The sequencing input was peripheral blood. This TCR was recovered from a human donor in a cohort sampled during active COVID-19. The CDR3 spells CASSQWEGAAGELFF. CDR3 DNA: TGTGCCAGCAGCCAGTGGGAGGGAGCTGCCGGGGAGCTGTTTTTT.